The 12 T cell receptor beta chains listed next were all sequenced from one sample in a study of siplizumab effects on memory and regulatory T cells. The data were produced by immunoSEQ multiplex PCR, yet TCRdb's version contains in-frame clones alone and is incomplete. The data contain about 120,000 clones, roughly 94% of them singletons. Sequenced: non-Treg CD4+ T cells sorted from blood. These receptors all stem from a human donor in good health.

CDR3 region: CASQLRDLASGANVLTF. The CDR3 region has the DNA TGCGCCAGCCAACTCCGGGACTTAGCCTCTGGGGCCAACGTCCTGACTTTC. The chain recombines TRBV10-2 with TRBJ2-6; TRBD2 is a possible D gene (6 bases). CDR1 and CDR2 (germline): WSHSY, SAAADI. Deletions cut 8 bases from V and 0 bases from J, with 17 bases between. There are 17 residues in the CDR3.

This chain's CDR3 is CASSQGISGNTIYF. The CDR3 DNA reads as TGCGCCAGCAGCCAAGGCATCTCTGGAAACACCATATATTTT. J is TRBJ1-3 and V is TRBV4-1; D is uncertain. Germline CDR1 reads MGHRA; CDR2 reads YSYEKL. Trimming removed 1 base at V and 0 bases at J, with 4 bases between. This CDR3 spans 14 amino acids.

This clone was seen only once. The chain links TRBV7-7 to TRBJ2-5, with D hard to call. This CDR3 comprises 14 residues. Trimming cost V 4 bases and J 5 bases, with 14 bases left between them. The germline V gene encodes CDR1 SSHAT and CDR2 FNYEAQ (reference sequence). CDR3 nucleotide sequence: TGTGCCAGCAGCTCCGACACCGTCGGCGAGACCCAGTACTTC. This codes for CASSSDTVGETQYF.

This clone has a single count. This chain joins TRBV18 and TRBJ1-5, with a possible D match to TRBD1 (6 bases). The CDR3 has 16 amino acids. The germline CDR1 and CDR2 sequences are KGHSH and LQKENI. V dropped 4 bases and J dropped 1 base, with 14 bases sitting between them. The CDR3 DNA reads TGTGCCAGCTCACAAGCGGGGGCGAGGAGCAATCAGCCCCAGCATTTT. Translation: CASSQAGARSNQPQHF.

The chain recombines TRBV2 with TRBJ2-1; D is unresolved. This CDR3 has 12 residues. Germline CDR1 SNHLY, CDR2 FYNNEI. V lost 4 bases and J 9 bases, leaving 10 bases between the germline ends. CDR3 in DNA: TGTGCCAGCAGTGCGTCTGGCAGTGAGCAGTTCTTC. It encodes CASSASGSEQFF.

The chain employs TRBV19 and TRBJ2-7; 8 nucleotides agree with TRBD2. The CDR3 sequence is 15 residues long. The germline V gene encodes CDR1 LNHDA and CDR2 SQIVND (reference sequence). J lost 3 bases, V lost 2 bases, and 6 bases had no gene match. The CDR3 DNA follows: TGTGCCAGTAGTATACCGGGACTAGGGCGCTACGAGCAGTACTTC. Encoded protein: CASSIPGLGRYEQYF.

The V call is TRBV5-6, the J call TRBJ2-1, with D unclear. Germline CDR1 is SGHDT and CDR2 is YYEEEE. With 0 bases removed from V and 6 bases from J, the gap between germline ends came to 13 bases. The CDR3 consists of 15 residues. CDR3 sequence (DNA): TGTGCCAGCAGCTTGGGACACACGGCCTTCAATGAGCAGTTCTTC. It codes for CASSLGHTAFNEQFF.

J is TRBJ1-2 and V is TRBV5-1; the D gene is possibly TRBD1 (5 bases). The V end lost 4 bases, the J end lost 8 bases, and 15 bases lay between the germline ends. Germline assignment: CDR1 SGHRS and CDR2 YFSETQ. The CDR3 contains 13 residues. CDR3 in amino acids: CASSAGRERGYTF. The CDR3 DNA sequence: TGCGCCAGCAGCGCGGGCAGGGAGCGCGGCTACACCTTC.

The chain joins TRBV6-1 to TRBJ1-6, with 9 bases that match TRBD1. Germline CDR1 is MNHNS and CDR2 is SASEGT. The CDR3 totals 19 residues. V lost 3 bases, J lost 0 bases, and 9 bases stayed unmatched. The CDR3, as DNA: TGTGCCAGCAGTGAGCGAGGACAGGGGATTTTCTCCTATAATTCACCCCTCCACTTT. Its translation: CASSERGQGIFSYNSPLHF.

The chain carries TRBV12-5 and TRBJ2-1, with D uncertain. The germline V gene encodes CDR1 LGHNT and CDR2 FRNRAP. The V and J ends lost 2 bases and 9 bases respectively, with 5 bases between them. The CDR3 sequence is 11 residues long. In nucleotides, the CDR3 is TGTGCTAGTGGTTTGTTACGTGAGCAGTTCTTC. It specifies CASGLLREQFF. Filled out from reference TRBV12-5 and TRBJ2-1, the complete variable domain reads DARVTQTPRHKVTEMGQEVTMRCQPILGHNTVFWYRQTMMQGLELLAYFRNRAPLDDSGMPKDRFSAEMPDATLATLKIQPSEPRDSAVYFCASGLLREQFFGPGTRLTVL.

This clone has only one observation. This chain links TRBV6-1 with TRBJ1-2; 7 bases fit TRBD1. The V gene end was trimmed by 0 bases and the J gene end by 4 bases; junction bases not matched to a gene: 8. Germline lookup yields CDR1 MNHNS and CDR2 SASEGT. The CDR3 sequence is 16 residues long. The CDR3 here is CASSEARTGLGYGYTF. The DNA of the CDR3 is TGTGCCAGCAGTGAAGCGAGGACAGGTCTTGGCTATGGCTACACCTTC.

The genes are TRBV2 and TRBJ2-3, with a weak D call TRBD2 (6 bases). The germline gives CDR1 SNHLY, CDR2 FYNNEI. The CDR3 has 14 amino acids. The V and J ends lost 6 bases and 2 bases respectively, with 12 bases between them. CDR3 in DNA: TGTGCCAGCAGCGCCGGGAGAAACACAGATACGCAGTATTTT. Its translation: CASSAGRNTDTQYF.